This T cell receptor beta chain comes out of a study of sequential checkpoint blockade in melanoma. Profiling relied on immunoSEQ multiplex PCR, and the TCRdb table lists in-frame clones only, not all of them. The data contain 9,000 to 9,500 clones, approximately 25% of them singletons. Treatment described: randomized to nivolumab then ipilimumab (arm A) or the reverse (arm B). Trimming shortened V by 4 bases and J by 0 bases, and 10 bases separated the two germline ends. The CDR3 is 14 amino acids. Germline V CDR1 and CDR2: SGHRS, YFSETQ. The sequences come from tumor tissue (inferred from file names), collected from a patient given nivolumab and ipilimumab in sequence. This TCR was recovered from a human donor with melanoma. The rearrangement joins TRBV5-1 to TRBJ1-1; D remains unclear. The CDR3 nucleotides are TGCGCCAGCAGCGATCCTGGGATGAACACTGAAGCTTTCTTT. Translation: CASSDPGMNTEAFF.